A selection of T cell receptor beta chains follows, all from one sample in a study of CD8+ T cells in alopecia areata. TCRdb's copy holds only in-frame clones and misses some; the assay was immunoSEQ multiplex PCR. The data contain about 160,000 clones, over 70% of them singletons. The sequencing here drew on CD8+ T cells sorted from blood, taken at week 0. The receptors shown here come from a human donor with alopecia areata. Both conserved end residues are part of each CDR3. The D gene is left open where the match is weak. The size of a clone is reported for some rows only, either as once, few or many, or as a class for expanded clones.

J: TRBJ2-3; size: -; D: -; V: TRBV5-1; DNA: TGCGCCAGCAGCTTGGACCGATCTAGCACAGATACGCAGTATTTT; CDR3: CASSLDRSSTDTQYF
J: TRBJ2-6; size: -; D: -; V: TRBV7-9; DNA: TGTGCCAGCAGCCGCGGACCCCGAGAAGTCCTGACTTTC; CDR3: CASSRGPREVLTF
J: TRBJ2-3; size: -; D: -; V: TRBV7-9; DNA: TGTGCCAGCAGCGAGGAGGACGGGGCCACAGATACGCAGTATTTT; CDR3: CASSEEDGATDTQYF
J: TRBJ2-7; size: -; D: -; V: TRBV29-1; DNA: TGCAGCGTTGATCTGCTGGGGGCAGGGGAGCAGTACTTC; CDR3: CSVDLLGAGEQYF
J: TRBJ2-1; size: few; D: -; V: TRBV7-9; DNA: TGCGCCAGCAGCTCATCGGATGAGCAGTTCTTC; CDR3: CASSSSDEQFF
J: TRBJ2-7; size: -; D: -; V: TRBV7-3; DNA: TGTGCCAGCAGCCCCGGGCCGTCGGGTTACGAGCAGTACTTC; CDR3: CASSPGPSGYEQYF
J: TRBJ2-7; size: -; D: TRBD1; V: TRBV5-5; DNA: TGTGCCAGCGGCGGGGGACAGGGGGTCCACGAGCAGTACTTC; CDR3: CASGGGQGVHEQYF
J: TRBJ2-2; size: -; D: -; V: TRBV7-3; DNA: TGTGCCAGCAGCGGGGATACCGGGGAGCTGTTTTTT; CDR3: CASSGDTGELFF
J: TRBJ2-1; size: once; D: TRBD1; V: TRBV5-1; DNA: TGCGCCAGCAGCTCGACCGGACAGGGGGACTACAATGAGCAGTTCTTC; CDR3: CASSSTGQGDYNEQFF
J: TRBJ2-5; size: -; D: -; V: TRBV19; DNA: TGTGCCAGTAGTCCCGTCACCCAAGAGACCCAGTACTTC; CDR3: CASSPVTQETQYF
J: TRBJ1-1; size: -; D: -; V: TRBV19; DNA: TGTGCCAGTAGCTCTATGGGACATCCCCTCGTCACTGAAGCTTTCTTT; CDR3: CASSSMGHPLVTEAFF
J: TRBJ2-5; size: -; D: -; V: TRBV23-1; DNA: TGCGCCAGCAGTCAATGGGAGCTCTCCGGGGCTAAAGAGACCCAGTACTTC; CDR3: CASSQWELSGAKETQYF
J: TRBJ2-1; size: -; D: -; V: TRBV29-1; DNA: TGCAGCGTTACCCCCGCCGGCTCCTACAATGAGCAGTTCTTC; CDR3: CSVTPAGSYNEQFF
J: TRBJ2-6; size: -; D: -; V: TRBV7-6; DNA: TGTGCCAGCTCCCAGGCCTCTGGGGCCAACGTCCTGACTTTC; CDR3: CASSQASGANVLTF
J: TRBJ2-3; size: -; D: TRBD1; V: TRBV4-1; DNA: TGCGCCAGCAGCCCGGACAGGGGCACAGATACGCAGTATTTT; CDR3: CASSPDRGTDTQYF
J: TRBJ2-7; size: -; D: TRBD1; V: TRBV15; DNA: TGTGCCACCAGCAGCGACAGGGGGCGGTACGAGCAGTACTTC; CDR3: CATSSDRGRYEQYF
J: TRBJ2-7; size: -; D: -; V: TRBV5-4; DNA: TGTGCCAGCAGCTTGGGGTCCGGGGGCGAGCAGTACTTC; CDR3: CASSLGSGGEQYF
J: TRBJ1-2; size: -; D: -; V: TRBV30; DNA: TGTGCCGGATACAGGGCGGGCTACACCTTC; CDR3: CAGYRAGYTF
J: TRBJ2-5; size: -; D: -; V: TRBV2; DNA: TGTGCCAGCACAGTAGGTCGGGAGACCCAGTACTTC; CDR3: CASTVGRETQYF
J: TRBJ2-2; size: once; D: -; V: TRBV18; DNA: TGTGCCAGCTCACCGGAGGATATTCCCGGGGAGCTGTTTTTT; CDR3: CASSPEDIPGELFF
J: TRBJ2-1; size: -; D: TRBD2; V: TRBV25-1; DNA: TGTGCCAGCAGAACGGGAGGTGAGCAGTTCTTC; CDR3: CASRTGGEQFF
J: TRBJ2-1; size: -; D: TRBD1; V: TRBV27; DNA: TGTGCCAGTAGCCAGGGGGCCTACAATGAGCAGTTCTTC; CDR3: CASSQGAYNEQFF